Following are 18 T cell receptor beta chains from one sample sequenced in a study of OX40 agonist ivuxolimab in advanced cancers. TCRdb's copy holds only in-frame clones and misses some; the assay was immunoSEQ multiplex PCR. The sample shows roughly 48,000 clones, around 82% of them seen only once. The sequencing used CD4+ or CD8+ T cells sorted from blood, collected in a trial of the OX40 agonist ivuxolimab. The receptors were sampled from an adult with an advanced solid tumor such as melanoma, head and neck, liver or kidney cancer.

The chain uses TRBV6-1 and TRBJ1-6; perhaps TRBD1 as D (6 bases). This CDR3 has 14 residues. With 2 bases removed from V and 11 bases from J, the gap between germline ends came to 13 bases. Germline V gene data show CDR1 as MNHNS and CDR2 as SASEGT. The CDR3: CASSESGGKTPLHF. As DNA, the CDR3 is TGTGCCAGCAGTGAAAGTGGGGGCAAGACACCCCTCCACTTT.

The rearrangement links TRBV11-2 to TRBJ1-2; TRBD1 matches 12 bases. CDR3 length equals 17 residues. The V gene end was trimmed by 5 bases and the J gene end by 1 base; junction bases not matched to a gene: 8. Germline V gene data show CDR1 as SGHAT and CDR2 as FQNNGV. CDR3 loop: CASSPLGQGARNYGYTF. DNA of the CDR3: TGTGCCAGCAGCCCTCTGGGACAGGGGGCGCGTAACTATGGCTACACCTTC. The whole variable domain, filled in from reference TRBV11-2 and TRBJ1-2, reads EAGVAQSPRYKIIEKRQSVAFWCNPISGHATLYWYQQILGQGPKLLIQFQNNGVVDDSQLPKDRFSAERLKGVDSTLKIQPAKLEDSAVYLCASSPLGQGARNYGYTFGSGTRLTVV.

In nucleotides, the CDR3 is TGTGCCAGCAGCGTAGGAACGGGAGAGACCCAGTACTTC. Its protein product is CASSVGTGETQYF. V gene TRBV9 combines with J gene TRBJ2-5; unclear D gene. Germline loops: CDR1 SGDLS, CDR2 YYNGEE. Trimming removed 0 bases at V and 4 bases at J, with 7 bases between. The CDR3 loop spans 13 amino acids.

The V gene is TRBV18, the J gene TRBJ2-7; D perhaps matches TRBD1 (5 bases). Germline V CDR1 and CDR2: KGHSH, LQKENI. With 2 bases removed from V and 4 bases from J, the gap between germline ends came to 12 bases. This CDR3 contains 14 residues. In DNA, the CDR3 is TGTGCCAGCTCACCAACACAGGCGCTATACGAGCAGTACTTC. Amino acids: CASSPTQALYEQYF.

This clone was observed a handful of times. The chain uses TRBV7-9 and TRBJ1-1; TRBD1 aligns across 7 bases. In germline, CDR1 is SEHNR, CDR2 FQNEAQ (reference sequence). V lost 4 bases to trimming and J lost 0 bases; unmatched junction nucleotides: 8. CDR3 length equals 16 residues. The CDR3 is CASSWIRQGMNTEAFF. CDR3 DNA: TGTGCCAGCAGCTGGATCCGACAGGGCATGAACACTGAAGCTTTCTTT. Filled out from reference TRBV7-9 and TRBJ1-1, the complete variable domain reads DTGVSQNPRHKITKRGQNVTFRCDPISEHNRLYWYRQTLGQGPEFLTYFQNEAQLEKSRLLSDRFSAERPKGSFSTLEIQRTEQGDSAMYLCASSWIRQGMNTEAFFGQGTRLTVV.

This sequence joins TRBV28 and TRBJ1-5; 7 bases line up with TRBD1. The CDR3 sequence is 13 residues long. CDR1 is MDHEN and CDR2 is SYDVKM in the germline V gene. V was clipped by 3 bases and J by 7 bases; unmatched bases: 3. The CDR3 loop reads CASSLAGGQPQHF. For the CDR3, the DNA is TGTGCCAGCAGTTTGGCAGGGGGACAGCCCCAGCATTTT. Using reference TRBV28 and TRBJ1-5 for the parts outside the CDR3, the full variable domain is DVKVTQSSRYLVKRTGEKVFLECVQDMDHENMFWYRQDPGLGLRLIYFSYDVKMKEKGDIPEGYSVSREKKERFSLILESASTNQTSMYLCASSLAGGQPQHFGDGTRLSIL.

This clone was seen only once. This CDR3 is CSVSTGTGNTDTQYF. The CDR3 DNA sequence: TGCAGTGTCTCTACCGGGACAGGGAACACAGATACGCAGTATTTT. The V and J genes are TRBV29-1 and TRBJ2-3, with 9 positions matching TRBD1. There are 15 residues in the CDR3. CDR1 is SQVTM and CDR2 is ANQGSEA in the germline V gene.

The CDR3 DNA is TGTGCCACCAGCAGACAATCCGGGACTAGCCTATACGAGCAGTACTTC. It yields the protein CATSRQSGTSLYEQYF. The rearrangement uses TRBV15 and TRBJ2-7; 9 bases map to TRBD2. This CDR3 comprises 16 residues. J was trimmed by 4 bases and V by 2 bases; bases with no gene match: 9. Germline V CDR1 and CDR2: LNHNV, YYDKDF (reference sequence).

V is TRBV5-1 and J is TRBJ2-2; 7 bases agree with TRBD1. CDR1 SGHRS and CDR2 YFSETQ come from the germline V gene. V gave up 4 bases and J gave up 0 bases; unmatched junction bases: 6. This CDR3 has 16 residues. CDR3 region: CASSTSGTANTGELFF. The DNA for the CDR3 is TGCGCCAGCAGCACCTCCGGGACAGCGAACACCGGGGAGCTGTTTTTT. Combining the CDR3 with reference TRBV5-1 and TRBJ2-2 gives the whole variable domain KAGVTQTPRYLIKTRGQQVTLSCSPISGHRSVSWYQQTPGQGLQFLFEYFSETQRNKGNFPGRFSGRQFSNSRSEMNVSTLELGDSALYLCASSTSGTANTGELFFGEGSRLTVL.

The V gene is TRBV9, the J gene TRBJ2-7; D gene ambiguous. The CDR3 loop spans 14 amino acids. Trimming removed 3 bases at V and 4 bases at J, with 14 bases between. Germline-derived CDR1 and CDR2 are SGDLS and YYNGEE. This chain's CDR3 is CASSGDIGQYEQYF. The CDR3 bases are TGTGCCAGCAGCGGGGATATCGGGCAATACGAGCAGTACTTC.

The V call is TRBV12-5, the J call TRBJ2-4; the D gene is possibly TRBD2 (5 bases). Germline loops: CDR1 LGHNT, CDR2 FRNRAP. Trimming cost V 5 bases and J 0 bases, with 14 bases left between them. The CDR3 length is 16 residues. The CDR3 is CASGPRTFLAKNIQYF. The CDR3 DNA reads TGTGCTAGTGGTCCCCGGACTTTTCTAGCCAAAAACATTCAGTACTTC.

The rearrangement uses TRBV5-6 and TRBJ1-1; D is ambiguous. The CDR3 has 16 residues. With 2 bases removed from V and 1 base from J, the gap between germline ends came to 15 bases. From germline, CDR1 is SGHDT and CDR2 YYEEEE. CDR3 nucleotides: TGTGCCAGCAGCTTTGGAGCCCCAGTTCGGAACACTGAAGCTTTCTTT. Its translation is CASSFGAPVRNTEAFF.

As for this clone: Compared with germline, one end of the junction differs, possibly owing to a read error. V and J are TRBV10-2 and TRBJ2-2; D may be TRBD2 (6 bases). Germline loops: CDR1 WSHSY, CDR2 SAAADI. The CDR3 runs to 15 residues. CDR3 region: CASERDAPGTGGLFF. The DNA of the CDR3 is TGCGCCAGCGAACGGGACGCTCCGGGTACCGGGGGGCTGTTTTTT.

CDR3 nucleotides: TGTGCCAGCAGTTACGAGCGTGACTTTGGGGCCAACGTCCTGACTTTC. It encodes CASSYERDFGANVLTF. The chain combines TRBV6-5 with TRBJ2-6; no reliable D call. The V end lost 2 bases, the J end lost 3 bases, and 11 bases lay between the germline ends. The CDR3 extends over 16 amino acids. Germline assignment: CDR1 MNHEY and CDR2 SVGAGI.

The chain uses TRBV5-4 and TRBJ2-2; 10 positions agree with TRBD1. The CDR3 extends over 17 amino acids. Trimming took 3 bases from V and 5 from J; bases not matched to a gene: 10. The germline CDR1 and CDR2 sequences are SGHNT and YYREEE (reference sequence). CDR3 residues: CASSSGTGVTITGELFF. CDR3 DNA sequence: TGTGCCAGCAGCTCCGGGACAGGGGTTACTATAACCGGGGAGCTGTTTTTT.

The V call is TRBV15, the J call TRBJ2-1; TRBD1 or TRBD2 may be the D gene (5 bases each). CDR3 length: 17 residues. The V end lost 0 bases, the J end lost 3 bases, and 15 bases lay between the germline ends. Germline V CDR1 and CDR2: LNHNV, YYDKDF (reference sequence). CDR3 nucleotide sequence: TGTGCCACCAGCAGAGATACCTGGTGGGACGGCTACAATGAGCAGTTCTTC. Protein sequence: CATSRDTWWDGYNEQFF.

V and J are TRBV5-4 and TRBJ2-7; D ambiguous. The germline V and J ends were trimmed by 4 bases and 0 bases, with 11 bases remaining between them. CDR1 is SGHNT, CDR2 YYREEE, per germline (reference sequence). The CDR3 spans 14 residues. The CDR3 protein is CASSHKASSYEQYF. CDR3 sequence (DNA): TGTGCCAGCAGCCATAAGGCCAGCTCCTACGAGCAGTACTTC.

The chain couples TRBV2 to TRBJ1-6; TRBD1 might be the D (6 bases). The V gene lost 5 bases and the J gene lost 5 bases, with 13 bases spanning the gap. The CDR3 runs to 15 residues. The germline V gene encodes CDR1 SNHLY and CDR2 FYNNEI. The CDR3 sequence: CASSSQGTNNSPLHF. DNA for the CDR3: TGTGCCAGCAGTTCCCAGGGGACGAATAATTCACCCCTCCACTTT.